The 30 T cell receptor beta chains presented below share a single source sample, sequenced in a study of blood T cell repertoires in COVID-19. Assay used: immunoSEQ multiplex PCR; TCRdb lists only in-frame clones, some missing. The table includes 200,000 to 250,000 clones, under 90% detected once. Sequenced input: PBMCs or T cells enriched from blood (not recorded which). The receptors were sampled from a man aged 55-75 years who had recovered from COVID-19.

The chain employs TRBV25-1 and TRBJ1-4; 7 positions match TRBD1. The CDR3 totals 15 residues. V lost 1 base to trimming and J lost 7 bases; unmatched junction nucleotides: 6. Germline values: CDR1 MGHDK, CDR2 SYGVNS. The CDR3: CASSELRGPREKLFF. The CDR3 DNA reads as TGTGCCAGCAGTGAATTAAGGGGGCCTCGTGAAAAACTGTTTTTT.

This rearrangement joins TRBV6-5 to TRBJ2-5; D unresolved. V lost 6 bases to trimming and J lost 2 bases, with 10 bases between them. The germline V gene has CDR1 MNHEY and CDR2 SVGAGI. This CDR3 has 13 residues. This chain's CDR3 is CASSPVQQETQYF. The CDR3 bases are TGTGCCAGCAGCCCCGTTCAGCAAGAGACCCAGTACTTC.

This chain uses TRBV18 with TRBJ1-2; 8 bases align to TRBD1. This CDR3 comprises 13 residues. Germline loops: CDR1 KGHSH, CDR2 LQKENI. Trimming cost V 8 bases and J 1 base; bases outside gene matches: 3. The CDR3 is CASRQGINYGYTF. DNA for the CDR3: TGTGCCAGCCGACAGGGGATTAACTATGGCTACACCTTC.

Written as DNA, the CDR3 is TGTGCCACCAGCAGACAAGGACAGGACCAAGAGACCCAGTACTTC. Translated: CATSRQGQDQETQYF. The rearrangement uses TRBV15 and TRBJ2-5; 7 bases agree with TRBD1. The CDR3 is 15 amino acids. Germline-derived CDR1 and CDR2 are LNHNV and YYDKDF (reference sequence). V dropped 2 bases and J dropped 0; count of bases not matched to a gene: 3.

V is TRBV10-3 and J is TRBJ2-7, with a weak D call TRBD2 (6 bases). The CDR3 sequence is 15 residues long. Germline V gives CDR1 ENHRY, CDR2 SYGVKD. V lost 3 bases and J lost 2, with 14 bases in between. The CDR3 nucleotides read TGTGCCATCAGTGAACCGGGAGAAGGCACCTACGAGCAGTACTTC. Translated: CAISEPGEGTYEQYF.

V usage is TRBV6-5 and J usage is TRBJ1-5, with TRBD1 identical over 9 bases. V shed 6 bases and J 2 bases; nucleotides not matched to a gene: 5. The CDR3 covers 15 residues. The V gene's germline CDR1 is MNHEY and CDR2 SVGAGI. CDR3 residues: CASRGTGLGNQPQHF. The CDR3 coding sequence is TGTGCCAGCAGAGGGACAGGGTTGGGCAATCAGCCCCAGCATTTT.

The chain employs TRBV3-1 (or the pseudogene TRBV3-2) and TRBJ1-1; no clear D gene. The V gene lost 2 bases and the J gene lost 1 base, with 8 bases spanning the gap. The V gene's germline CDR1 is LGHDT and CDR2 YNNKEL (reference sequence). This CDR3 spans 14 amino acids. The CDR3 reads CASSQRRGNTEAFF. The DNA of the CDR3 is TGTGCCAGCAGCCAAAGGCGAGGGAACACTGAAGCTTTCTTT.

This clone has only one observation. This chain links TRBV6-1 with TRBJ1-6, with D perhaps matching TRBD1 (6 bases). CDR1 is MNHNS, CDR2 SASEGT, per germline. The CDR3 runs 17 residues. Trimming removed 0 bases at V and 4 bases at J, with 13 bases between. This CDR3 reads CASSEAGARSYNSPLHF. The CDR3, as DNA: TGTGCCAGCAGTGAAGCGGGGGCGCGATCTTATAATTCACCCCTCCACTTT.

The CDR3, as DNA: TGTGCCAGCAGAAAACGGGACAGGGTTAATGAAAAACTGTTTTTT. It encodes CASRKRDRVNEKLFF. The V call is TRBV11-3, the J call TRBJ1-4; 9 bases are a match to TRBD1. The CDR3 length is 15 residues. CDR1 is SGHNT and CDR2 is YENEEA in the germline V gene. J was trimmed by 4 bases and V by 6 bases; bases with no gene match: 6.

The chain is built from TRBV11-2 and TRBJ2-2; 9 bases are a match to TRBD1. CDR3 length: 18 residues. Germline-derived CDR1 and CDR2 are SGHAT and FQNNGV. Trimming at V came to 1 base and at J to 4 bases, leaving 10 bases not matched to a gene. The CDR3 reads CASSLVGTGGAGTGELFF. The CDR3, as DNA: TGTGCCAGCAGCTTAGTCGGAACAGGGGGCGCAGGCACCGGGGAGCTGTTTTTT.

The count of this clone is one. The V and J genes are TRBV5-1 and TRBJ2-7; D is perhaps TRBD2 (5 bases). Germline CDR1 and CDR2: SGHRS and YFSETQ. This CDR3 comprises 15 residues. The V gene lost 0 bases and the J gene lost 8 bases, with 18 bases spanning the gap. CDR3 region: CASSLAVGERAKQYF. The CDR3 nucleotides are TGCGCCAGCAGCTTGGCTGTCGGGGAAAGGGCGAAGCAGTACTTC.

This clone was seen a few times. This chain connects TRBV3-1 (or the pseudogene TRBV3-2) to TRBJ2-1, with TRBD2 identical over 8 bases. The CDR3 runs 15 residues. Trimming at V came to 4 bases and at J to 4 bases, leaving 6 bases not matched to a gene. In germline, CDR1 is LGHDT, CDR2 YNNKEL (reference sequence). The CDR3 region has the DNA TGTGCCAGCAGCCGAACAGCGGGGGTGTACAATGAGCAGTTCTTC. This gives the protein CASSRTAGVYNEQFF.

This clone was observed a single time. V usage is TRBV21-1 and J usage is TRBJ1-1; TRBD1, the table's D call, lacks a check against the DNA. TRBV21-1 is a documented pseudogene. The CDR3 totals 15 residues. The CDR3 spells CASSKATPDRGRAFF. CDR3 coding DNA: TGTGCCAGCAGCAAAGCCACCCCCGACAGGGGTAGAGCTTTCTTT.

The CDR3 DNA sequence: TGTGCCAGCAGTGCATCATTGCGGGGGACAGGGAACTATGGCTACACCTTC. Its protein product is CASSASLRGTGNYGYTF. The J gene is TRBJ1-2, the V gene TRBV6-2 or TRBV6-3; 9 nucleotides line up with TRBD1. V shed 5 bases and J 2 bases; nucleotides not matched to a gene: 12. Germline CDR1 reads MNHEY; CDR2 reads SVGEGT. The CDR3 sequence is 17 residues long.

The V call is TRBV11-2, the J call TRBJ1-5; no clear D. Trimming stripped 4 bases from V and 6 bases from J, with 13 bases between. The CDR3 spans 14 residues. Germline V gene data show CDR1 as SGHAT and CDR2 as FQNNGV. CDR3 in DNA: TGTGCCAGCAGCTCCAACCACATTCCTCAGCCCCAGCATTTT. It codes for CASSSNHIPQPQHF.

The chain recombines TRBV6-2 or TRBV6-3 with TRBJ1-2; 9 positions match TRBD1. V was clipped by 5 bases and J by 4 bases; unmatched bases: 8. The CDR3 has 15 residues. Germline V gives CDR1 MNHEY, CDR2 SVGEGT. Written as DNA, the CDR3 is TGTGCCAGCAGTCGACGAGGGACAGGGAGCTATGGCTACACCTTC. It specifies CASSRRGTGSYGYTF.

The chain links TRBV2 to TRBJ2-3, with 9 bases identical to TRBD2. CDR3 length: 18 amino acids. Losses at the gene ends were 0 bases for V and 2 bases for J; bases not matched to a gene: 9. CDR1 is SNHLY and CDR2 is FYNNEI in the germline V gene. CDR3 amino acids: CASSEALRPSGATDTQYF. The CDR3, as DNA: TGTGCCAGCAGTGAAGCGCTGAGGCCTAGCGGGGCCACAGATACGCAGTATTTT.

V is TRBV24-1 and J is TRBJ1-4, with 9 positions matching TRBD1. This CDR3 comprises 14 residues. Germline CDR1 is KGHDR and CDR2 is SFDVKD. The junction had 2 bases not matched to a gene; V was cut back by 3 bases and J by 7 bases. Here the CDR3 DNA reads TGTGCCACCAGTGATGTGGGACAGGGTGAAAAACTGTTTTTT. This translates into CATSDVGQGEKLFF.

V usage is TRBV30 and J usage is TRBJ1-4; D is unclear. V was shortened by 3 bases and J by 3 bases, with 11 bases between the two germline ends. CDR3 size: 14 residues. In germline, CDR1 is GTSNPN, CDR2 SVGIG (reference sequence). DNA for the CDR3: TGTGCCTGGAGCCGGGTCCGATCTAATGAAAAACTGTTTTTT. Translated: CAWSRVRSNEKLFF.

CDR3 residues: CASSQGTGENIQYF. In DNA form, the CDR3 reads TGTGCCAGCAGCCAAGGGACAGGTGAAAACATTCAGTACTTC. This sequence joins TRBV4-2 and TRBJ2-4, with TRBD1 matching over 7 bases. The CDR3 totals 14 residues. CDR1 LGHNA and CDR2 YNFKEQ come from the germline V gene. The V gene end was trimmed by 1 base and the J gene end by 5 bases; junction bases not matched to a gene: 2.

The V and J genes are TRBV5-8 and TRBJ1-2, with D unresolved. This CDR3 is 13 amino acids long. Trimming shortened V by 2 bases and J by 6 bases, and 11 bases separated the two germline ends. From germline, CDR1 is SGHTS and CDR2 YDEGEE. The CDR3 loop is CASSFRVLDGYTF. CDR3 bases: TGTGCCAGCAGCTTCCGAGTTTTGGATGGCTACACCTTC.

The gene calls are TRBV4-2 and TRBJ1-2; TRBD1 agrees at 11 bases. V gave up 0 bases and J gave up 7 bases; unmatched junction bases: 10. The germline gives CDR1 LGHNA, CDR2 YNFKEQ. The CDR3 contains 17 residues. The CDR3 nucleotides read TGTGCCAGCAGCCAAGAAGGTCTCGGACAGGGGGCTGGTGGCTACACCTTC. Protein product: CASSQEGLGQGAGGYTF.

This chain uses TRBV7-2 with TRBJ1-4, with 7 bases identical to TRBD1. CDR3 length equals 15 residues. CDR1 and CDR2 from the germline V gene are SGHTA and FQGNSA. V shed 6 bases, J shed 7 bases, and the junction held 11 bases outside the gene matches. As DNA, the CDR3 is TGTGCCAGCAGACCAAACAGGGGCGGCGGTGAAAAACTGTTTTTT. As protein: CASRPNRGGGEKLFF.

This rearrangement joins TRBV20-1 to TRBJ2-1; D perhaps matches TRBD2 (5 bases). Germline-derived CDR1 and CDR2 are DFQATT and SNEGSKA (reference sequence). The CDR3 runs 16 residues. Trimming pared 3 bases from V and 5 bases from J, leaving 20 bases between. CDR3 nucleotide sequence: TGCAGTGCTAGTATAGGGTGGGGAGCTGGGGACAATGAGCAGTTCTTC. Translating it yields CSASIGWGAGDNEQFF.

The CDR3 DNA sequence: TGTGCTAGTGGAGAGAAGGGGCGTGGCTACACCTTC. As protein: CASGEKGRGYTF. The chain combines TRBV12-5 with TRBJ1-2, with D perhaps matching TRBD1 (5 bases). The CDR3 sequence is 12 residues long. V lost 6 bases and J lost 7, with 12 bases in between. Germline assignment: CDR1 LGHNT and CDR2 FRNRAP.

This clone was seen only a few times. The chain employs TRBV9 and TRBJ2-3; TRBD2 aligns across 10 bases. The germline gives CDR1 SGDLS, CDR2 YYNGEE. The CDR3 spans 16 residues. V trimming: 4 bases; J trimming: 6 bases; junction bases outside the gene matches: 11. This chain's CDR3 is CASSNRAGGPSDTQYF. The CDR3 DNA reads as TGTGCCAGCAGCAACCGAGCGGGGGGGCCTAGCGATACGCAGTATTTT.

This chain joins TRBV19 and TRBJ1-1, with D perhaps TRBD1 (6 bases). The CDR3 is 14 residues long. CDR1 LNHDA and CDR2 SQIVND come from the germline V gene (reference sequence). Trimming took off 2 bases at V and 1 base at J, with 8 bases between the two ends. Here the CDR3 DNA reads TGTGCCAGTAGTATAAAGGGACAGAACACTGAAGCTTTCTTT. It translates to CASSIKGQNTEAFF.

The chain has TRBV5-1 and TRBJ2-2; 10 bases match TRBD1. CDR1 SGHRS and CDR2 YFSETQ come from the germline V gene. The CDR3 has 16 residues. The V and J ends lost 4 bases and 4 bases, in that order; junction bases with no gene match: 7. CDR3 nucleotide sequence: TGCGCCAGCAGCAACGACCGGACAGGGGGCACCGGGGAGCTGTTTTTT. This codes for CASSNDRTGGTGELFF.

The chain joins TRBV12-5 to TRBJ2-5; weak D call: TRBD2 (6 bases). The CDR3 is made up of 13 amino acids. Trimming shortened V by 1 base and J by 8 bases, and 11 bases separated the two germline ends. Germline CDR1 and CDR2: LGHNT and FRNRAP. The CDR3 DNA follows: TGTGCTAGTGGTTTGGCTGGGGGGACTACCCAGTACTTC. Its translation: CASGLAGGTTQYF.

This clone was found a few times. The J gene is TRBJ2-7, the V gene TRBV11-2; TRBD1 is a possible D gene (5 bases). This CDR3 comprises 14 residues. V lost 3 bases and J lost 2, with 11 bases in between. Germline CDR1 is SGHAT and CDR2 is FQNNGV. The CDR3 loop is CASSFGHGAYEQYF. DNA for the CDR3: TGTGCCAGCAGCTTCGGACACGGAGCCTACGAGCAGTACTTC.